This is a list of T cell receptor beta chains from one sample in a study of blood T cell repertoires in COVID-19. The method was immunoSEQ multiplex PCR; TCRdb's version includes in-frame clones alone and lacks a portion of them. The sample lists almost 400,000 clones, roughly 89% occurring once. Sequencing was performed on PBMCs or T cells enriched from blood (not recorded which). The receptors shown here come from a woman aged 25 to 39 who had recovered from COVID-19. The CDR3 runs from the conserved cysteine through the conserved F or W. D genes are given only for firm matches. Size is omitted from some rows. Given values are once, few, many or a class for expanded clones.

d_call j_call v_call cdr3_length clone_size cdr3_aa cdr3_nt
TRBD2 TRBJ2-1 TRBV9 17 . CASSVRLAGLGNNEQFF TGTGCCAGCAGCGTTAGACTAGCGGGATTGGGAAACAATGAGCAGTTCTTC
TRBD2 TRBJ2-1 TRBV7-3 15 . CASSLRSSGNNEQFF TGTGCCAGCAGCTTACGTTCTAGCGGGAACAATGAGCAGTTCTTC
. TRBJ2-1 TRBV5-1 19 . CASNRGEGRVSGSYNEQFF TGCGCCAGCAACAGGGGGGAGGGCCGGGTTTCAGGATCCTACAATGAGCAGTTCTTC
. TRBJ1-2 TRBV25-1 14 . CASSESGTNYGYTF TGTGCCAGCAGTGAGTCAGGAACTAACTATGGCTACACCTTC
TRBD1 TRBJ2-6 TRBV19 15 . CASSTTGPGANVLTF TGTGCCAGTAGTACGACAGGGCCCGGGGCCAACGTCCTGACTTTC
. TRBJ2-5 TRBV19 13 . CASSTGIQETQYF TGTGCCAGTAGTACCGGGATTCAAGAGACCCAGTACTTC
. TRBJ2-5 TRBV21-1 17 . CASSKALNLGQEETQYF TGTGCCAGCAGCAAAGCGCTAAATTTGGGACAGGAAGAGACCCAGTACTTC
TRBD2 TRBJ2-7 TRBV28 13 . CASTTLAAYEQYF TGTGCCAGCACGACACTAGCGGCCTACGAGCAGTACTTC
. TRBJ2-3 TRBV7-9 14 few CASSLTLSGDTQYF TGTGCCAGCAGCTTAACGCTTTCGGGTGATACGCAGTATTTT
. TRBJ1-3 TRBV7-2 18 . CASSLNTGRGTAGNTIYF TGTGCCAGCAGCCTCAACACTGGGAGGGGAACGGCTGGAAACACCATATATTTT
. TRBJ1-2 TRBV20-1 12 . CSASEGQYGYTF TGCAGTGCTAGTGAGGGGCAATATGGCTACACCTTC
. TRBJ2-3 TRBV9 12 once CASNLPGDTQYF TGTGCCAGCAACCTACCGGGAGATACGCAGTATTTT
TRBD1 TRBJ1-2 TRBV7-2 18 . CASSSDRESMTRGYGYTF TGTGCCAGCAGCTCGGACAGGGAGTCGATGACCCGGGGCTATGGCTACACCTTC
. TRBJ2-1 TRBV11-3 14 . CASGLSSSYNEQFF TGTGCCAGCGGCTTGAGTAGCTCCTACAATGAGCAGTTCTTC
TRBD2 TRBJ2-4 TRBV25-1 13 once CASSGGTGGIQYF TGTGCCAGCAGTGGGGGTACGGGGGGCATTCAGTACTTC
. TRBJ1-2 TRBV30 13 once CAWSGGAYYGYTF TGTGCCTGGAGTGGTGGGGCGTACTATGGCTACACCTTC
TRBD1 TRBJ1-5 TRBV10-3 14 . CAISGGQGDQPQHF TGTGCCATCAGTGGTGGACAGGGAGATCAGCCCCAGCATTTT
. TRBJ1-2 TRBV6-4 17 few CASSDSPGPSGLGGYTF TGTGCCAGCAGTGACTCTCCAGGACCGTCGGGACTCGGTGGCTACACCTTC
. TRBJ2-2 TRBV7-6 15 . CASSSQESNTGELFF TGTGCCAGCAGCTCCCAAGAGAGTAACACCGGGGAGCTGTTTTTT
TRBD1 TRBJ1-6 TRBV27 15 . CASSKPGQGNSPLHF TGTGCCAGCAGTAAACCGGGACAGGGGAATTCACCCCTCCACTTT
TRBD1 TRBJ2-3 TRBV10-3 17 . CAISPGQGPPSTDTQYF TGTGCCATCAGTCCGGGACAGGGGCCCCCTAGCACAGATACGCAGTATTTT
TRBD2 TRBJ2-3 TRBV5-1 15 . CASSYPGGSTDTQYF TGCGCCAGCAGCTACCCGGGGGGGAGCACAGATACGCAGTATTTT
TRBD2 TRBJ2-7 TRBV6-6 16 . CASSSPGLAGHYEQYF TGTGCCAGCAGTTCACCGGGACTAGCGGGGCACTACGAGCAGTACTTC
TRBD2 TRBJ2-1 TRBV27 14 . CASSWSSGRNEQFF TGTGCCAGCAGTTGGAGTAGCGGGAGGAATGAGCAGTTCTTC
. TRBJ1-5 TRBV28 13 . CASSGGSDQPQHF TGTGCCAGCAGTGGCGGGAGCGATCAGCCCCAGCATTTT
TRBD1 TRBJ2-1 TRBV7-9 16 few CASTNRGRSSYNEQFF TGTGCCAGCACCAACAGGGGAAGGAGCTCCTACAATGAGCAGTTCTTC
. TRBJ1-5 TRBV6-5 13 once CASSYSLHQPQHF TGTGCCAGCAGTTACTCCTTACACCAGCCCCAGCATTTT
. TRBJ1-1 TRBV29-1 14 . CSVEGGPMNTEAFF TGCAGCGTTGAAGGGGGGCCCATGAACACTGAAGCTTTCTTT
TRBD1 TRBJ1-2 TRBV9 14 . CASSSRQGASGYTF TGTGCCAGCAGCTCCCGACAGGGGGCTTCTGGCTACACCTTC
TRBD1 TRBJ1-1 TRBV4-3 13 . CASSQIQGTEAFF TGCGCCAGCAGCCAAATACAGGGGACTGAAGCTTTCTTT
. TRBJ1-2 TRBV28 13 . CASSLSQSYGYTF TGTGCCAGCAGTTTATCCCAGTCCTATGGCTACACCTTC
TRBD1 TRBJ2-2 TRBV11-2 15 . CASSFRQGPTGELFF TGTGCCAGCAGCTTCCGACAGGGTCCCACCGGGGAGCTGTTTTTT
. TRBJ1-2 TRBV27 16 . CASSLSAGGRAYGYTF TGTGCCAGCAGTTTAAGTGCGGGGGGGCGGGCCTATGGCTACACCTTC
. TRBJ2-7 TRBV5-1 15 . CASSLVYGGTYEQYF TGCGCCAGCAGCTTGGTCTACGGGGGAACCTACGAGCAGTACTTC
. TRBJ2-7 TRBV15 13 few CATSRGRREEQYF TGTGCCACCAGCAGAGGGAGGCGTGAGGAGCAGTACTTC
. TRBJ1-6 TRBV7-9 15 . CASSLGGSTSSPLHF TGTGCCAGCAGCTTAGGCGGTTCGACGAGTTCACCCCTCCACTTT
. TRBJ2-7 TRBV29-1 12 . CSVGPDYYEQYF TGCAGCGTCGGCCCCGACTACTACGAGCAGTACTTC
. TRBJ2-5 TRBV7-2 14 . CASSLVSLAETQYF TGTGCCAGCAGCTTAGTTTCGCTGGCCGAGACCCAGTACTTC
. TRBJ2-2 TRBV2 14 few CASFRDTNTGELFF TGTGCCAGCTTTCGGGACACCAACACCGGGGAGCTGTTTTTT
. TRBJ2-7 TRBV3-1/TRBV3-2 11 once CASSQQYEQYF TGTGCCAGCAGCCAGCAGTACGAGCAGTACTTC
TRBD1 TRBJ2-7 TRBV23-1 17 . CASSQYWTGKESYEQYF TGCGCCAGCAGTCAATATTGGACAGGGAAGGAGTCCTACGAGCAGTACTTC
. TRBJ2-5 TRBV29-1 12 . CSVSSWAETQYF TGCAGCGTTTCTAGCTGGGCTGAGACCCAGTACTTC
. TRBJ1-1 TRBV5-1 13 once CASSLLRYTEAFF TGCGCCAGCAGCTTGCTCAGATACACTGAAGCTTTCTTT
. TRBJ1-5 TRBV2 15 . CASSPTATSNQPQHF TGTGCCAGCAGCCCGACAGCCACCAGCAATCAGCCCCAGCATTTT
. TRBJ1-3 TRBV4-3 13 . CASSQDSGNTIYF TGCGCCAGCAGCCAAGATTCAGGAAACACCATATATTTT
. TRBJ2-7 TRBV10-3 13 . CAISVQLTYEQYF TGTGCCATCAGTGTTCAGCTGACTTACGAGCAGTACTTC
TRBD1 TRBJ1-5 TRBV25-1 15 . CASSPGGSSNQPQHF TGTGCCAGCAGTCCAGGGGGCAGTAGCAATCAGCCCCAGCATTTT
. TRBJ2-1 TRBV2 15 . CASSGRWENYNEQFF TGTGCCAGCTCTGGACGGTGGGAGAACTACAATGAGCAGTTCTTC
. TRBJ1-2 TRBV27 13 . CASSFQGNYGYTF TGTGCCAGCAGTTTTCAGGGCAACTATGGCTACACCTTC
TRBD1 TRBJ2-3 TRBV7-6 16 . CASSFAGTGGPDTQYF TGTGCCAGCAGCTTTGCCGGGACAGGGGGTCCAGATACGCAGTATTTT
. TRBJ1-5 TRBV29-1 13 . CSVAGYSNQPQHF TGCAGCGTTGCAGGGTATAGCAATCAGCCCCAGCATTTT
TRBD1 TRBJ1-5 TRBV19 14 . CASSAHRGVQPQHF TGTGCCAGTAGTGCCCACAGGGGGGTCCAGCCCCAGCATTTT